The clone carrying this T cell receptor (beta chain) was seen at least ten times. Its matching antigen is unknown. This record comes from a study of neurological immune-mediated disorders. 2 million PBMCs stored at -80 C were the source of the unsorted libraries. It was by 5'RACE with 10-nucleotide random UMIs that the cDNA was made. MiXCR, run by TCRdb on the 5' RACE reads, gives a single entry per CDR3 protein. The repertoire has under 60,000 distinct CDR3 sequences, roughly 17% of them found once; the top ten carry about 4.7%. CDR1 and CDR2 (germline): SNHLY, FYNNEI. Between the trimmed V and J ends, which lost 6 bases and 5 bases, there was a span of 16 bases. The CDR3 contains 14 residues. Findings and caveats of the study: The level of TCR clonal expansion was highest in patients with HTLV-1-associated myelopathy and lowest in multiple sclerosis, where it fell below the level seen in healthy controls.

The chain couples TRBV2 to TRBJ2-5, with TRBD1 as a possible D gene (6 bases). The sample consisted of PBMCs. This receptor was taken from a man aged 55 to 69 in good health. CDR3 DNA sequence: TGTGCCAGCAGGTCCACAGGGTCCCTGGAGACCCAGTACTTC. It is translated as CASRSTGSLETQYF.